The 24 T cell receptor beta chains given below trace back to one sample, sequenced in a study of shared clonotypes between healthy human individuals. TCRdb's table, derived via immunoSEQ multiplex PCR, lists solely in-frame clones and lacks some. Among about 580,000 clones listed, about 98% were seen once. CD45RO-negative cells were positively selected for CCR7, leaving out terminally differentiated effector memory CD45RA+ cells. The specimen was naive CD8+ T cells sorted from blood. These receptors were obtained from a man under 40 in good health.

Concerning this clone: Other DNA sequences in this sample translate to the same CDR3. CDR3 DNA sequence: TGTGCCAGCAGCTTGGGAGGCTACGAGCAGTACTTC. Translating gives CASSLGGYEQYF. The chain employs TRBV5-6 and TRBJ2-7, with D hard to call. In germline, CDR1 is SGHDT, CDR2 YYEEEE. The V end was cut by 0 bases, the J end by 3 bases, with 4 bases between. CDR3 length: 12 amino acids.

As DNA, the CDR3 is TGTGCCAGCTGTCGAGCTCCAGAGAGGAATGAGCAGTTCTTC. Protein product: CASCRAPERNEQFF. The chain couples TRBV6-1 to TRBJ2-1; no firm D call. The V end was cut by 8 bases, the J end by 7 bases, with 18 bases between. Germline lookup yields CDR1 MNHNS and CDR2 SASEGT. The CDR3 runs to 14 residues.

The gene calls are TRBV7-9 and TRBJ1-2, with D possibly matching TRBD1 (6 bases). Trimming cost V 2 bases and J 3 bases, with 16 bases left between them. The germline V gene has CDR1 SEHNR and CDR2 FQNEAQ (reference sequence). This CDR3 is built from 16 residues. CDR3 nucleotide sequence: TGTGCCAGCAGCTTACATGGACAGAGAATTCACTATGGCTACACCTTC. The encoded protein is CASSLHGQRIHYGYTF.

In its sample, this clone was seen once. The genes are TRBV7-2 and TRBJ2-3; D uncertain. The CDR3 consists of 15 residues. CDR1 and CDR2 (germline): SGHTA, FQGNSA. The V and J ends lost 2 bases and 4 bases respectively, with 13 bases between them. This CDR3 is CASSLLTSTADTQYF. The CDR3 bases are TGTGCCAGCAGCTTATTGACCTCTACAGCAGATACGCAGTATTTT.

V is TRBV15 and J is TRBJ2-7, with unresolved D. The ends were cut back, 3 bases at V and 5 bases at J, with 11 bases in the middle. Germline V gives CDR1 LNHNV, CDR2 YYDKDF (reference sequence). The CDR3 is 13 amino acids. Here the CDR3 reads CATSSLNKNEQYF. The DNA of the CDR3 is TGTGCCACCAGCAGTCTGAATAAGAACGAGCAGTACTTC.

The chain is built from TRBV27 and TRBJ2-7, with TRBD2 matching 8 bases. Trimming took 6 bases from V and 3 from J; bases not matched to a gene: 7. The CDR3 is made up of 14 amino acids. Germline V gene sequence: CDR1 MNHEY, CDR2 SMNVEV (reference sequence). CDR3 sequence reads: CASSLEGTSYEQYF. The CDR3 nucleotides are TGTGCCAGCAGCCTGGAAGGGACTAGCTACGAGCAGTACTTC.

The chain carries TRBV5-5 and TRBJ2-1; 11 nucleotides align to TRBD2. The CDR3 covers 15 residues. V gave up 1 base and J gave up 9 bases; unmatched junction bases: 6. In germline, CDR1 is SGHKS, CDR2 YYEKEE (reference sequence). The CDR3 DNA sequence: TGTGCCAGCAGCTTGACTAGCGGGAGTTCCGGTGAGCAGTTCTTC. Protein product: CASSLTSGSSGEQFF. Using reference TRBV5-5 and TRBJ2-1 for the parts outside the CDR3, the full variable domain is DAGVTQSPTHLIKTRGQQVTLRCSPISGHKSVSWYQQVLGQGPQFIFQYYEKEERGRGNFPDRFSARQFPNYSSELNVNALLLGDSALYLCASSLTSGSSGEQFFGPGTRLTVL.

With regard to this clone: In the same sample, other DNA sequences code for this CDR3. The chain joins TRBV5-5 to TRBJ2-6; D gene ambiguous. Germline CDR1 reads SGHKS; CDR2 reads YYEKEE (reference sequence). The CDR3 runs 15 residues. V was clipped by 0 bases and J by 1 base, with 5 bases between them. The CDR3: CASSLGLSGANVLTF. CDR3 nucleotides: TGTGCCAGCAGCTTGGGACTGTCTGGGGCCAACGTCCTGACTTTC.

The CDR3 nucleotides read TGTGCCAGCAGTTGGATGACTAGCGGGTCGCCCTACGAGCAGTACTTC. Its protein product is CASSWMTSGSPYEQYF. V usage is TRBV6-5 and J usage is TRBJ2-7, with 10 bases identical to TRBD2. Germline CDR1 and CDR2: MNHEY and SVGAGI. After removal of 4 bases from V and 2 bases from J, the junction contained 8 bases not matched to a gene. The CDR3 is 16 amino acids.

J is TRBJ2-7 and V is TRBV5-1; 9 nucleotides match TRBD2. Germline-derived CDR1 and CDR2 are SGHRS and YFSETQ. After removal of 0 bases from V and 3 bases from J, the junction contained 7 bases not matched to a gene. The CDR3 is 16 residues long. CDR3: CASSLGLAGVNYEQYF. CDR3 coding DNA: TGCGCCAGCAGCTTGGGATTAGCGGGAGTGAACTACGAGCAGTACTTC.

The chain employs TRBV27 and TRBJ1-5; D call uncertain. From germline, CDR1 is MNHEY and CDR2 SMNVEV (reference sequence). There are 13 residues in the CDR3. V was cut by 3 bases and J by 4 bases, with 7 bases left in between. The CDR3 region has the DNA TGTGCCAGCAGTTTTGGGGAAAATCAGCCCCAGCATTTT. Translated: CASSFGENQPQHF.

This sequence joins TRBV7-2 and TRBJ2-1, with TRBD1 matching 8 bases. V trimming: 3 bases; J trimming: 2 bases; junction bases outside the gene matches: 6. Germline CDR1 reads SGHTA; CDR2 reads FQGNSA. This CDR3 is 16 amino acids long. The CDR3 sequence is CASSFEIQGAYNEQFF. The CDR3 DNA sequence: TGTGCCAGCAGCTTCGAAATACAGGGGGCCTACAATGAGCAGTTCTTC.

The chain recombines TRBV2 with TRBJ2-3; possibly TRBD1 for D (5 bases). Per germline, CDR1 SNHLY and CDR2 FYNNEI. With 8 bases removed from V and 6 bases from J, the gap between germline ends came to 18 bases. The CDR3 is 14 residues long. CDR3 nucleotide sequence: TGTGCCAGCCTTAAAGGACAATCCAGGGATACGCAGTATTTT. The encoded protein is CASLKGQSRDTQYF.

The CDR3 region is CATGTSGAPYEQYF. Written as DNA, the CDR3 is TGTGCCACCGGGACTAGCGGAGCCCCTTACGAGCAGTACTTC. The chain uses TRBV10-3 and TRBJ2-7; 11 nucleotides align to TRBD2. CDR1 ENHRY and CDR2 SYGVKD come from the germline V gene. The CDR3 is made up of 14 amino acids. V dropped 10 bases and J dropped 4; count of bases not matched to a gene: 9.

The J gene is TRBJ2-1, the V gene TRBV2; possible D gene TRBD1, 6 bases. Trimming shortened V by 10 bases and J by 0 bases, and 13 bases separated the two germline ends. The CDR3 has 14 amino acids. The V gene's germline CDR1 is SNHLY and CDR2 FYNNEI. The CDR3 DNA follows: TGTGCCAACAGACAGGAGAGCTCCTACAATGAGCAGTTCTTC. Residues: CANRQESSYNEQFF.

As DNA, the CDR3 is TGTGCCAGCTCACCATCTGGGGGAGCAAGGGACGGTGAGCAGTTCTTC. Encoded protein: CASSPSGGARDGEQFF. The chain is built from TRBV18 and TRBJ2-1; D tentatively reads TRBD1 or TRBD2 (5 bases each). Per the germline V gene, CDR1 is KGHSH and CDR2 is LQKENI. The length of the CDR3 is 16 residues. Trimming took off 2 bases at V and 9 bases at J, with 20 bases between the two ends.

This clone was detected once. The chain links TRBV9 to TRBJ2-3, with D unclear. This CDR3 has 13 residues. V was cut by 5 bases and J by 4 bases, with 11 bases left in between. From germline, CDR1 is SGDLS and CDR2 YYNGEE. The CDR3 is CASSGSVSDTQYF. The CDR3 DNA sequence: TGTGCCAGCAGTGGCAGTGTCTCAGATACGCAGTATTTT.

This chain uses TRBV5-8 with TRBJ2-2; D call uncertain. V was trimmed by 4 bases and J by 4 bases, leaving 8 bases between them. There are 13 residues in the CDR3. Germline V gene data show CDR1 as SGHTS and CDR2 as YDEGEE. DNA of the CDR3: TGTGCCAGCAGCGAGTGGACCACCGGGGAGCTGTTTTTT. Translating it yields CASSEWTTGELFF.

The chain links TRBV7-2 to TRBJ1-5, with D hard to call. V was trimmed by 2 bases and J by 3 bases, leaving 8 bases between them. CDR3 length: 14 residues. The germline V gene has CDR1 SGHTA and CDR2 FQGNSA. Here the CDR3 reads CASSLLRTNQPQHF. CDR3 DNA: TGTGCCAGCAGCTTATTACGGACCAATCAGCCCCAGCATTTT.

The chain employs TRBV27 and TRBJ1-5; D not resolved. Trimming left V 5 bases short and J 0 bases short, with 8 bases between. Germline V gene lookup returns CDR1 MNHEY and CDR2 SMNVEV (reference sequence). There are 14 residues in the CDR3. CDR3 nucleotide sequence: TGTGCCAGCAGTCCTATTAGTAGCAATCAGCCCCAGCATTTT. Protein: CASSPISSNQPQHF.

V usage is TRBV29-1 and J usage is TRBJ2-2; D gene uncertain. This CDR3 comprises 13 residues. The germline V gene has CDR1 SQVTM and CDR2 ANQGSEA. Between the trimmed V and J ends, which lost 4 bases and 5 bases, there was a span of 11 bases. The CDR3: CSVVVEATGELFF. The CDR3 nucleotides read TGCAGCGTTGTGGTTGAGGCTACCGGGGAGCTGTTTTTT.

V and J are TRBV4-1 and TRBJ2-6; D unresolved. CDR3 size: 15 residues. The germline CDR1 and CDR2 sequences are MGHRA and YSYEKL. The V gene lost 1 base and the J gene lost 5 bases, with 9 bases spanning the gap. The CDR3 coding sequence is TGCGCCAGCAGCCAAGTGGGGTCCCGGGCCAACGTCCTGACTTTC. Residues: CASSQVGSRANVLTF.

V gene TRBV27 combines with J gene TRBJ1-5; D is ambiguous. With 2 bases removed from V and 6 bases from J, the gap between germline ends came to 8 bases. This CDR3 region has 13 residues. Germline V CDR1 and CDR2: MNHEY, SMNVEV (reference sequence). CDR3 coding DNA: TGTGCCAGCAGTTTAGGGTTCGGTCAGCCCCAGCATTTT. Translated: CASSLGFGQPQHF.

The rearrangement links TRBV5-5 to TRBJ2-3, with TRBD2 matching over 8 bases. V trimming: 4 bases; J trimming: 0 bases; junction bases outside the gene matches: 7. In germline, CDR1 is SGHKS, CDR2 YYEKEE (reference sequence). The CDR3 runs to 16 residues. CDR3 in DNA: TGTGCCAGCAGCCCTTCACTAGCGGACAGCACAGATACGCAGTATTTT. Translated: CASSPSLADSTDTQYF.